This T cell receptor (beta chain) was retrieved from a study of cytomegalovirus exposure and HLA in healthy donors (dated by TCRdb to the late 2010s). A note on the overall study: In an earlier analysis of approximately 500 of the donors, 276 Gb of sequence data and roughly 100 million unique TCR beta sequences from about 180 million T cells were reported. To decide whether each TCR beta V gene segment behaved as functional or pseudogenic, an earlier analysis of fewer than 750 of the donors relied on high-throughput TCR beta sequencing. Across roughly 420 genotyped donors of the cohort, an average of roughly 250,000 unique TCR beta nucleotide sequences per donor were sequenced, and roughly 20% of those sequences were non-productive. Class I and class II HLA loci were covered by the typing at four-digit resolution. The study profiled the T cell repertoires of 500 to 800 subjects by immunosequencing and related them to cytomegalovirus serostatus. A later analysis re-analyzed previously published TCR beta repertoires from 600 to 850 donors and added high-resolution HLA genotyping to study TCR occurrence patterns. Typing coverage differed by locus: A, B, C, DRB1 and DQB1 were typed in about 629-640 donors, DQA1 in around 500, DPA1 in nearly 610, and DPB1 in just under 490. To predict cytomegalovirus infection status, the study combined high-throughput TCR immunosequencing, statistical association of individual TCRs with disease status, and machine learning. Around 320 gigabases of sequencing data and 78 million or so unique TCR sequences were included in an early release covering around 600 HLA-typed donors. Genome-wide SNP genotypes for about 65% of the 666 donors were used in a later genetic analysis, which treated that subset as a discovery cohort. The study aimed to test whether cataloging public T cell receptors could reveal signatures of past pathogen exposure. Rather than drawing on any new phenotypic data, the later analysis identified candidate immune exposures from TCR beta sequences and the way those sequences occurred across donors. A separate validation cohort of over a hundred different subjects was used in addition to the 666-subject first cohort. Of the 398 genotyped donors, over 80% were placed in the genetic ancestry cluster associated with self-reported Caucasian donors. Five DR-DQ haplotypes were treated as single units for association and clustering because of strong linkage in the cohort. Every repertoire in the discovery cohort had been generated on one and the same sequencing platform. Donor age, sex, ethnicity and CMV serostatus were compiled alongside the repertoire data.

In the case of this clone: Its target antigen remains unknown. One base away there is no much larger clone; base qualities are not given.

From its cysteine to its phenylalanine, the CDR3 spans 17 amino acids. Only the CDR3 DNA stays, 51 bases, in frame from base 1. From the germline V gene, CDR1 is LGHNA and CDR2 is YSLEER. The V end loses 0 bases and the J end loses 0 bases, and a stretch of 14 bases separates them. The library was built by means of the immunoSEQ multiplex PCR assay. A mixture of 60 forward primers for TCR Vbeta segments and 13 reverse primers for TCR Jbeta segments was used in the multiplex PCR. A multiplex PCR assay on genomic DNA amplified the CDR3 region of rearranged TCR beta genes. The Illumina HiSeq System was used to sequence the amplified TCR beta libraries as 87-base-pair reads. The paper's processing steps were these. A later analysis tallied roughly 76 million unique TCR beta chains across the 666 repertoires, and some 12 million of those chains were shared by two or more donors. Raw reads were error-corrected and collapsed into unique sequences with a nearest-neighbor algorithm that merged closely related sequences to remove PCR and sequencing errors. CDR3 sequences were aligned to IMGT reference sequences to assign V, D and J gene segments. Each retained sequence needed at least a six-nucleotide match to both a V gene segment and a J gene segment. A rearrangement was called productive if the CDR3 had no stop codons and remained in frame with V and J, and every other rearrangement was called non-productive. CDR3 was defined according to IMGT convention as the region running from the second conserved V-encoded cysteine to the conserved J-encoded phenylalanine. The earlier analysis of about 620 of the donors excluded sequences that lacked an unambiguous match to a single V gene segment. An earlier analysis of 587 of the donors called V segments functional above 56.7% productive rearrangements and segregating when the between-donor standard deviation exceeded 5%. A statistical classification framework was built for diagnosing cytomegalovirus status from the catalog of TCR beta chain sequences. V and J gene assignment, in a later analysis, came from comparing TCR nucleotide sequences with IMGT/GENE-DB human TR gene sequences. The TCRdist pipeline was used in a later analysis to assign CDR3 sequences and most-parsimonious VDJ recombination scenarios. In a later analysis, each TCR beta chain was defined by its CDR3 amino acid sequence together with its V-gene family, and reads without a unique V-gene family were excluded. To address suspected cross-contamination and a sequencing artifact, a later analysis removed some 620 highly shared, low-generation-probability nucleotide sequences. In a later analysis, a clonal expansion index was calculated for each public chain from normalized within-repertoire ranks of inferred template counts. A later analysis computed generation probabilities with a VDJ recombination model fitted to out-of-frame rearrangements, and checked the results against IGoR. Hypergeometric tests were used in a later analysis to score TCR-TCR, TCR-HLA and TCR-CMV co-occurrence, with a repertoire-size bias correction applied to the TCR pairs. A later analysis estimated false discovery rates by permuting HLA or CMV assignments 20 times. In a later analysis, co-occurring TCRs were grouped using DBSCAN, and TCRdist sequence similarity was added for clustering within HLA-allele-positive subsets. Repertoires with fewer than 30,000 or more than 120,000 public chains, plus five repertoires with anomalous nucleotide sharing, were excluded from co-occurrence clustering. The immuneACCESS repertoire file appears here via TCRdb, limited to in-frame rearrangements. These files lack a portion of the clones; in checked studies, under half of the deficit traces to unresolved V genes, and the cause of the others is not known. V and J calls and clone size come straight from that table; D and trimming were deduced from the DNA. This sample lists around 140,000 clones; more than 75% were detected once. The ten largest make up about 3.2% of the sample.

Points the paper makes about the study in general: In a later analysis, HLA-associated TCR beta chains were found to be more clonally expanded and to have lower generation probabilities than equally common non-associated chains. The 87-base-pair reads could not distinguish some IMGT-functional V segments, including TRBV6-2 and TRBV6-3, so those segments were excluded. While some public TCRs were present in many individuals, most TCR sequences turned up only very rarely across donors. In vitro tests confirmed that three of the cytomegalovirus-associated TCR beta chains recognize cytomegalovirus antigens. In the study, 150 to 200 TCR beta chains were listed as associated with cytomegalovirus. Several of the top co-occurrence clusters appeared to be linked to parvovirus B19, influenza, CMV and Epstein-Barr virus, according to a later analysis. Presence/absence analyses assumed roughly uniform sequencing depth across donors, an assumption that may not hold. The classifier was reported to diagnose cytomegalovirus status with high specificity and sensitivity in both the original cohort and the validation cohort. Correlated functional status among segregating V segments might reflect linkage disequilibrium, but an unknown experimental factor could not be ruled out. Only TCR beta chains were sequenced in this cohort, and the absence of alpha or paired-chain data limited detectable features. Immune exposure information for the cohort was limited to CMV serostatus. Because counts were too low, some 17 rarely observed V segments, including chromosome 9 orphons, were excluded from the earlier analysis of around 640 of the donors. An association between a missense DCLRE1C variant and V-gene and J-gene trimming of TCR beta chains was found in a later genetic analysis and replicated in an independent cohort. Compared with the roughly 700-donor mean, donors in an Asian-associated ancestry cluster had fewer N-insertions in productive TCRs, according to a later genetic analysis. A further reported finding was that TCR beta sequences accurately predicted the HLA-A and HLA-B alleles for most subjects in the first cohort. Assigning TCR associations to individual alleles was difficult when HLA alleles, especially DR and DQ, strongly co-occurred. According to the authors, the approach could potentially be generalized to other disease states and immunological phenotypes. In a later analysis, most CMV-associated TCR beta chains were found to appear HLA-restricted, with HLA associations seemingly driven largely by CMV exposure. Because HLA typing was unavailable for some donors at each locus, only the typed subset was used in association tests. In a later analysis, the rate of TCR association differed among HLA loci, with DRB1 alleles having the most associated TCRs and HLA-C alleles having the fewest. At a false discovery rate of 0.05, a later analysis linked 16,951 TCR beta sequences to specific HLA alleles. An earlier analysis of around 600 of the donors showed that most TCR beta V segments appeared in productive rearrangements either about 87% or about 30% of the time, which broadly matched IMGT annotations. A cluster of highly shared sequence variants was judged likely to represent a technical artifact of the sequencing pipeline.

The cohort consisted of hundreds of healthy bone marrow donors. All cohort members were sampled while nominally healthy, although unrecorded immune exposures were likely present. The donor was CMV seronegative and was included in the group of a few hundred seronegative cohort members. A peripheral blood sample was collected from each donor, and TCR beta sequencing was performed on peripheral blood mononuclear cells. The Qiagen DNeasy Blood Extraction Kit was used to extract genomic DNA from the blood cell samples. The receptor chain draws on TRBV4-3 and TRBJ1-1; 6 matching bases give a weak D call of TRBD1. This clonotype was sampled from a female donor in good health and CMV-seronegative. Specimen: PBMCs. The encoded CDR3 is CASSQDRGPSMNTEAFF. The base sequence is TGCGCCAGCAGCCAAGACAGGGGACCTTCTATGAACACTGAAGCTTTCTTT.